A single T cell receptor beta chain is shown here with its context. Its antigen remains undetermined. A single base separates this from a much larger clone, so it may be a read error. The record originates from a study of molecular identifiers for immune sequencing clone quantification (dated by TCRdb to 2017 to 2018). Study-wide context: In a replicate experiment, RNA from roughly 21,000 or 96,000 naive CD8 T cells was split into five aliquots, four of which were sequenced. This methods study used CD8 T cells to benchmark TCR RNA copy counting and molecular-identifier clustering-based TCR repertoire sequencing (MIDCIRS).

Libraries were prepared through PCR. The listed sequencing device is NextSeq 500. Bulk TCR libraries were made following a previously described method, with the TCR primers given in Table S5. The Qiagen AllPrep DNA/RNA kit was used to purify total RNA. Reads from multiple sequencing runs of the same library were pooled before analysis. On the study's bioinformatics: Reads were retained only if the reads had an exact TCR constant sequence, and the retained reads were trimmed to 150 nt and grouped according to their 12-nt molecular barcodes. Reads inside each barcode group were sub-clustered using a 15% Levenshtein threshold, and a quality-weighted consensus sequence was constructed for each RNA molecule. Non-functional sequences were discarded, and so were lower-count sequences lying one edit away from another sequence. Barcode sub-clusters with fewer than 20% of the maximum read count were removed, based on fitting two negative binomial distributions. The public reads were reprocessed in TCRdb via fastp at Q25 and MiXCR, keeping in-frame beta chains. When rows share a CDR3 protein, they turn into one entry using the most common DNA and genes. TCRdb, not the original authors, processed these V and J calls. This sample lists hundreds of thousands of distinct CDR3 sequences; about 25% were detected once. 0.78% of the sample lies in the top ten.

Libraries of naive CD8 T cells were built from anywhere between about 20,000 and 1,000,000 sorted cells, with 10%, 30% or 50% of the purified RNA used. Naive CD8 T cells, defined as CD8+CD4-CCR7+CD45RA+, were FACS-sorted into RLT Plus buffer on a BD FACSAria II. Nine to eleven TCR copies' worth of Jurkat RNA were spiked into roughly 19,000-1,000,000 naive CD8 T cell samples to test detection sensitivity. Enrichment of CD8 T cells was performed with RosetteSep CD8+ T Cell Enrichment Cocktail and Ficoll-Paque, after which ACK red cell lysis was carried out. The CDR3, from cysteine to phenylalanine, totals 13 residues. The entry retains the CDR3 DNA only, 39 bases that are in frame from base 1. The CDR1 and CDR2 encoded by the germline V gene are SNHLY and FYNNEI. The paper's findings and limits, for the study overall: Clones above 20 RNA copies held over 99% of molecules in CMV-specific effector cells but under 1% in naive cells. Highly expanded clone sizes could be underestimated if identical TCR molecules share a barcode. Without barcode sub-clustering, chimeric consensus sequences inflated TCR diversity; chimeras reached as high as 47%. Even against a background of 800,000 to 1,000,000 naive CD8 T cells, spiked-in Jurkat TCR RNA amounting to a single cell's worth was reported to be detectable. The naive libraries included spiked-in Jurkat TCR RNA (around nine copies' worth), and this Jurkat TCR RNA is not part of the donor repertoire. Modeling indicated 2.5 to 3 TCR RNA copies recovered per cell, compared with around 11 by digital PCR, which implies a capture efficiency of approximately 29%.

The sequencing sample was made of naive CD8+ T cells from blood, with Jurkat cell RNA spiked in. The sample's cell subset or site label, decoded: FACS-sorted CD8+CD4-CCR7+CD45RA+ naive T cells. This clonotype was obtained from a human donor in good health. Some libraries in this study had Jurkat cell RNA spiked in. The chain is assembled from TRBV2 and TRBJ1-1; perhaps TRBD1 is the D gene, with 5 bases matching. In nucleotides, the sequence is TGTGCCACCAGGGAATGGTTGAGCACTGAAGCTCTCTTT. It translates as CATREWLSTEALF.